This TCR beta chain was captured in a study of blood T cells in healthy people across ages. PCR was performed a second time for roughly 7 to 11 cycles using a sample-barcoded 5' primer and a J-beta primer mix. A template-switch adaptor with 12 random nucleotides tagged each cDNA molecule. There were at least 2.5 million CDR3-containing paired-end reads obtained from each sample. TCRdb re-analysed the 5' RACE reads in MiXCR, keeping a single row per CDR3 protein. Of around 1,000,000 distinct CDR3 sequences listed, under 30% are singletons. This clonotype was observed a few times. Its antigen is still unknown. CDR3 length: 10 residues. Germline V gene data show CDR1 as SNHLY and CDR2 as FYNNEI. The V and J ends lost 8 bases and 12 bases respectively, with 13 bases between them. The study, taken as a whole, reports: Estimates of diversity drawn from one million T cells were considered underestimates.

The same sample was also used in a study of T cells of mothers and their children.

This receptor was obtained from a girl under 10 years old in good health. Sequencing used blood. The chain has TRBV2 and TRBJ1-2, with a weak D call TRBD1 (5 bases). The CDR3 coding sequence is TGTGCCAGCGGAGGGGCAACTAACACCTTC. Translated, it gives CASGGATNTF.